This T cell receptor beta chain was found in a study of T cells in Graves' hyperthyroidism and ophthalmopathy. Amplification yielded TCR beta CDR3 regions, with RNA transcripts as the source. RT-PCR in the first round (using the HTBI primer set) targeted the TCR CDR3. Each CDR3 protein gets one entry after TCRdb re-called the multiplex PCR reads with MiXCR. The repertoire holds 550,000 to 650,000 distinct CDR3 sequences, with around 13% as singletons. Looked up from germline, CDR1 is LNHDA and CDR2 is SQIVND (reference sequence). The CDR3 has 16 amino acids. V shed 5 bases, J shed 4 bases, and the junction held 12 bases outside the gene matches. General study findings and limits: Blood also showed most of the thyroid clonotypes that were expanded above 0.001. The authors' 13 V-J model separated ophthalmopathy from stable hyperthyroidism.

This clonotype was seen a handful of times. Antigen specificity is unknown. The sample was blood. This chain uses TRBV19 with TRBJ1-1; TRBD1 aligns across 8 bases. The sequence derives from a woman aged 40 to 50 with Graves' hyperthyroidism. The CDR3 loop reads CASSLLGGQGATEAFF. In DNA, the CDR3 is TGTGCCAGTAGTCTGCTGGGAGGACAGGGAGCCACTGAAGCTTTCTTT.